The 32 T cell receptor beta chains reported below all come from one sample, sequenced in a study of hypomethylating agent response in myelodysplastic syndrome (dated by TCRdb to the early 2020s). Libraries were prepared through the immunoSEQ multiplex PCR assay. TCRdb carries this immuneACCESS record with in-frame sequences only. Its versions omit some clonotypes, under half of them owing to an unresolved V gene in the studies checked, with the rest unexplained. The sample includes 900 to 1,500 clones, with over 60% observed a single time. The ten largest make up around 20% of the sample. The material sequenced was bone marrow, taken before or after starting hypomethylating agent treatment for myelodysplastic syndrome (not recorded which). The receptor set was obtained from a human donor with myelodysplastic syndrome.

In its sample, this clone ranks as hyperexpanded. The chain recombines TRBV7-9 with TRBJ1-2; the match to TRBD1 covers 10 bases. Germline V lookup: CDR1 SEHNR, CDR2 FQNEAQ (reference sequence). V lost 8 bases and J lost 3; bases outside the gene matches: 9. The CDR3 consists of 15 residues. Here the CDR3 DNA reads TGTGCCAGCGGTGAGGGGACAGGGGTCTACTATGGCTACACCTTC. It translates to CASGEGTGVYYGYTF.

The chain is built from TRBV29-1 and TRBJ2-4; the D call may be TRBD1 or TRBD2 (5 bases each). The CDR3 extends over 12 amino acids. Germline V gives CDR1 SQVTM, CDR2 ANQGSEA. The ends were cut back, 6 bases at V and 8 bases at J, with 14 bases in the middle. In DNA form, the CDR3 reads TGCAGCGTACTGAGGGGTGGGGACATTCAGTACTTC. Protein product: CSVLRGGDIQYF. Full variable domain (rest looked up from reference TRBV29-1 and TRBJ2-4): SAVISQKPSRDICQRGTSLTIQCQVDSQVTMMFWYRQQPGQSLTLIATANQGSEATYESGFVIDKFPISRPNLTFSTLTVSNMSPEDSSIYLCSVLRGGDIQYFGAGTRLSVL.

This clone was counted between two and nine times. The chain has TRBV19 and TRBJ2-7; 8 bases line up with TRBD2. Germline V CDR1 and CDR2: LNHDA, SQIVND (reference sequence). This CDR3 spans 14 amino acids. With 5 bases clipped from V and 5 bases from J, the junction kept 8 bases outside the gene matches. Here the CDR3 reads CASSSLGLVNEQYF. The DNA for the CDR3 is TGTGCCAGTAGTTCCCTGGGACTAGTAAACGAGCAGTACTTC.

V is TRBV12-5 and J is TRBJ2-6; perhaps TRBD1 as D (5 bases). Per the germline V gene, CDR1 is LGHNT and CDR2 is FRNRAP. The V gene lost 2 bases and the J gene lost 5 bases, with 19 bases spanning the gap. This CDR3 region has 18 residues. The CDR3, as DNA: TGTGCTAGTGGTTTGATCCCTGCAGGACAAAGTCGGGCCAACGTCCTGACTTTC. Encoded protein: CASGLIPAGQSRANVLTF.

A single count supports this clone. The DNA of the CDR3 is TGTGCCAGCAGCATGGGACAGGGGGCAAATTCACCCCTCCACTTT. This sequence encodes CASSMGQGANSPLHF. The chain has TRBV7-3 and TRBJ1-6; the match to TRBD1 covers 12 bases. V shed 5 bases, J shed 7 bases, and the junction held 3 bases outside the gene matches. The germline gives CDR1 SGHTA, CDR2 FQGTGA. The CDR3 runs to 15 residues.

The CDR3 DNA sequence: TGTGCCAGTAGTATCCCCATACAGGGCTCTGGAAACACCATATATTTT. Its translation: CASSIPIQGSGNTIYF. The chain links TRBV19 to TRBJ1-3; the D gene is possibly TRBD1 (6 bases). V dropped 3 bases and J dropped 0 bases, with 12 bases sitting between them. Germline V lookup: CDR1 LNHDA, CDR2 SQIVND (reference sequence). This CDR3 contains 16 residues.

V usage is TRBV7-2 and J usage is TRBJ1-1; weak D call: TRBD1 (5 bases). The germline V gene encodes CDR1 SGHTA and CDR2 FQGNSA. V lost 1 base to trimming and J lost 0 bases, with 9 bases between them. The CDR3 sequence is 15 residues long. In nucleotides, the CDR3 is TGTGCCAGCAGCTTAGTGGACACTATGAACACTGAAGCTTTCTTT. Translating it yields CASSLVDTMNTEAFF. Together with reference TRBV7-2 and TRBJ1-1, the CDR3 gives the full variable domain: GAGVSQSPSNKVTEKGKDVELRCDPISGHTALYWYRQSLGQGLEFLIYFQGNSAPDKSGLPSDRFSAERTGGSVSTLTIQRTQQEDSAVYLCASSLVDTMNTEAFFGQGTRLTVV.

The rearrangement links TRBV2 to TRBJ2-3; 8 nucleotides match TRBD2. V lost 6 bases, J lost 8 bases, and 10 bases stayed unmatched. The CDR3 length is 14 residues. The V gene's germline CDR1 is SNHLY and CDR2 FYNNEI. CDR3 in amino acids: CASRARGGQVTQYF. CDR3 in DNA: TGTGCCAGCAGGGCTCGGGGGGGTCAGGTTACGCAGTATTTT.

The rearrangement joins TRBV5-5 to TRBJ1-1, with D maybe TRBD1 (6 bases). The germline CDR1 and CDR2 sequences are SGHKS and YYEKEE (reference sequence). V was trimmed by 4 bases and J by 1 base, leaving 8 bases between them. The CDR3 runs to 13 residues. The CDR3 loop reads CASSPQGNTEAFF. Written as DNA, the CDR3 is TGTGCCAGCAGCCCACAGGGGAACACTGAAGCTTTCTTT.

A single count supports this clone. This chain connects TRBV5-1 to TRBJ2-7, with D possibly being TRBD1 (5 bases). The CDR3 extends over 14 amino acids. Germline CDR1 reads SGHRS; CDR2 reads YFSETQ. Trimming left V 4 bases short and J 0 bases short, with 11 bases between. The chain's CDR3 is CASSPGQNSYEQYF. CDR3 DNA sequence: TGCGCCAGCAGCCCTGGACAAAACTCCTACGAGCAGTACTTC.

The J gene is TRBJ2-5, the V gene TRBV2; 8 bases fit TRBD1. The CDR3 runs to 14 residues. Per germline, CDR1 SNHLY and CDR2 FYNNEI. V was pared by 9 bases and J by 2 bases, with 8 bases of the junction left unmatched. The DNA for the CDR3 is TGTGCCAGTACTGGCAGGGGGCGGCAAGAGACCCAGTACTTC. Protein product: CASTGRGRQETQYF.

The chain employs TRBV27 and TRBJ2-7; D is ambiguous. This CDR3 comprises 13 residues. The V end lost 6 bases, the J end lost 1 base, and 10 bases lay between the germline ends. Germline values: CDR1 MNHEY, CDR2 SMNVEV (reference sequence). In DNA, the CDR3 is TGTGCCAGCAGATTGACTCTATCCTACGAGCAGTACTTC. This gives the protein CASRLTLSYEQYF.

The V and J genes are TRBV11-2 and TRBJ1-3; 8 bases agree with TRBD1. This CDR3 region has 16 residues. CDR1 SGHAT and CDR2 FQNNGV come from the germline V gene. V was pared by 2 bases and J by 3 bases, with 6 bases of the junction left unmatched. The CDR3: CASSLMQGAFGNTIYF. CDR3 coding DNA: TGTGCCAGCAGCTTAATGCAGGGGGCCTTTGGAAACACCATATATTTT. Full variable domain (outside the CDR3, taken from reference TRBV11-2 and TRBJ1-3): EAGVAQSPRYKIIEKRQSVAFWCNPISGHATLYWYQQILGQGPKLLIQFQNNGVVDDSQLPKDRFSAERLKGVDSTLKIQPAKLEDSAVYLCASSLMQGAFGNTIYFGEGSWLTVV.

The CDR3: CASIPRDSYGYTF. The DNA for the CDR3 is TGTGCCAGTATCCCTCGGGACAGCTATGGCTACACCTTC. This chain uses TRBV19 with TRBJ1-2; TRBD1 matches 7 bases. J gave up 4 bases and V 7 bases, and 6 bases lay outside the gene matches. Germline CDR1 LNHDA, CDR2 SQIVND (reference sequence). This CDR3 contains 13 residues.

The V call is TRBV6-1, the J call TRBJ1-4, with D maybe TRBD1 (5 bases). The CDR3 loop spans 14 amino acids. The ends were cut back, 8 bases at V and 4 bases at J, with 14 bases in the middle. Germline V lookup: CDR1 MNHNS, CDR2 SASEGT. CDR3: CASLVGGINEKLFF. The CDR3 DNA sequence: TGTGCCAGCCTGGTGGGGGGGATTAATGAAAAACTGTTTTTT.

The chain recombines TRBV10-3 with TRBJ1-1; D is possibly TRBD1 (5 bases). CDR3 length: 16 residues. V was trimmed by 7 bases and J by 5 bases, leaving 23 bases between them. Germline values: CDR1 ENHRY, CDR2 SYGVKD. The CDR3 sequence: CAITSSEHRSSTEAFF. The CDR3 DNA reads TGTGCCATCACTTCCAGCGAGCACAGGAGTAGTACTGAAGCTTTCTTT.

The chain joins TRBV2 to TRBJ1-2, with 7 bases fitting TRBD1. Looked up from germline, CDR1 is SNHLY and CDR2 is FYNNEI. The CDR3 sequence is 12 residues long. Unmatched junction bases numbered 6, after V lost 6 bases and J lost 8 bases. The CDR3 DNA is TGTGCCAGCAGAATAGGGGGCTACGGCTACACCTTC. Translated: CASRIGGYGYTF.

V gene TRBV30 combines with J gene TRBJ1-1; possible D gene TRBD1, 5 bases. CDR3 length: 12 amino acids. Trimming left V 2 bases short and J 5 bases short, with 9 bases between. The germline V gene has CDR1 GTSNPN and CDR2 SVGIG (reference sequence). The CDR3 DNA sequence: TGTGCCTGGAGTTTCGGGGGGACTGAAGCTTTCTTT. Amino acids: CAWSFGGTEAFF. Full variable domain (remainder filled in from reference TRBV30 and TRBJ1-1): SQTIHQWPATLVQPVGSPLSLECTVEGTSNPNLYWYRQAAGRGLQLLFYSVGIGQISSEVPQNLSASRPQDRQFILSSKKLLLSDSGFYLCAWSFGGTEAFFGQGTRLTVV.

The CDR3 sequence: CASSGRPDGGAFF. CDR3 sequence (DNA): TGTGCCAGCAGCGGGAGGCCGGATGGAGGGGCTTTCTTT. The chain joins TRBV5-5 to TRBJ1-1; D not resolved. This CDR3 spans 13 amino acids. Germline-derived CDR1 and CDR2 are SGHKS and YYEKEE (reference sequence). The V end was cut by 4 bases, the J end by 11 bases, with 18 bases between.

The chain carries TRBV29-1 and TRBJ1-6, with 9 nucleotides matching TRBD1. Per the germline V gene, CDR1 is SQVTM and CDR2 is ANQGSEA. The CDR3 runs to 14 residues. The V gene end was trimmed by 5 bases and the J gene end by 8 bases; junction bases not matched to a gene: 7. Here the CDR3 DNA reads TGCAGCGTTTCAATTGGGGACAGGGATTCACCCCTCCACTTT. Its protein product is CSVSIGDRDSPLHF.

This chain connects TRBV4-1 to TRBJ2-3, with 12 bases that match TRBD2. The germline V gene has CDR1 MGHRA and CDR2 YSYEKL. This CDR3 region has 17 residues. The V gene end was trimmed by 2 bases and the J gene end by 2 bases; junction bases not matched to a gene: 5. In nucleotides, the CDR3 is TGCGCCAGCAGCCAACCGAGGACTAGCGGGGACACAGATACGCAGTATTTT. Its protein product is CASSQPRTSGDTDTQYF.

CDR3 sequence: CASREPPWAVQETQYF. DNA of the CDR3: TGTGCCAGCAGGGAGCCTCCGTGGGCAGTACAAGAGACCCAGTACTTC. The genes are TRBV2 and TRBJ2-5; D not resolved. The CDR3 loop spans 16 amino acids. Between the trimmed V and J ends, which lost 6 bases and 2 bases, there was a span of 19 bases. Germline CDR1 and CDR2: SNHLY and FYNNEI.

The chain links TRBV4-3 to TRBJ2-7; no clear D. The CDR3 is 15 residues long. CDR1 LGHNA and CDR2 YSLEER come from the germline V gene. Trimming took off 0 bases at V and 0 bases at J, with 9 bases between the two ends. CDR3 region: CASSQDPYRSYEQYF. The CDR3 DNA reads as TGCGCCAGCAGCCAAGATCCCTATCGCTCCTACGAGCAGTACTTC.

V is TRBV21-1 and J is TRBJ1-5. TRBV21-1 is designated a pseudogene. The CDR3 runs 15 residues. Here the CDR3 reads CASSLGTGSNQPQHF. The CDR3 DNA reads TGTGCCAGCAGCTTGGGGACGGGTAGCAATCAGCCCCAGCATTTT.

The gene calls are TRBV28 and TRBJ2-5; 10 positions agree with TRBD2. J gave up 3 bases and V 3 bases, and 4 bases lay outside the gene matches. The CDR3 length is 15 residues. CDR1 and CDR2 from the germline V gene are MDHEN and SYDVKM. The DNA for the CDR3 is TGTGCCAGCAGTTTCGGGGGGACTAGCGAAGAGACCCAGTACTTC. Protein: CASSFGGTSEETQYF.

This clone has a handful of counts. V is TRBV27 and J is TRBJ1-2; TRBD1 matches at 8 bases. CDR3 length: 13 amino acids. Germline V CDR1 and CDR2: MNHEY, SMNVEV (reference sequence). The V and J ends lost 5 bases and 6 bases, in that order; junction bases with no gene match: 5. CDR3 residues: CASSPGGRNGYTF. DNA for the CDR3: TGTGCCAGCAGTCCAGGGGGCAGGAATGGCTACACCTTC.

The V call is TRBV7-2, the J call TRBJ1-1; weak D call: TRBD1 (5 bases). The CDR3 is 16 residues long. In germline, CDR1 is SGHTA, CDR2 FQGNSA. Trimming left V 1 base short and J 5 bases short, with 17 bases between. CDR3 sequence (DNA): TGTGCCAGCAGCTTAGAGGGTAGAGGGGCAGGTACTGAAGCTTTCTTT. It codes for CASSLEGRGAGTEAFF.

In DNA, the CDR3 is TGCGCCAGCAGGCCGGGCTTCGGTGGAAACACCATATATTTT. Its protein product is CASRPGFGGNTIYF. This chain joins TRBV5-1 and TRBJ1-3; D uncertain. Trimming cost V 5 bases and J 3 bases, with 12 bases left between them. Germline V CDR1 and CDR2: SGHRS, YFSETQ. This CDR3 contains 14 residues. Filled out from reference TRBV5-1 and TRBJ1-3, the complete variable domain reads KAGVTQTPRYLIKTRGQQVTLSCSPISGHRSVSWYQQTPGQGLQFLFEYFSETQRNKGNFPGRFSGRQFSNSRSEMNVSTLELGDSALYLCASRPGFGGNTIYFGEGSWLTVV.

The chain couples TRBV10-2 to TRBJ2-7; 14 nucleotides align to TRBD2. V was clipped by 6 bases and J by 6 bases; unmatched bases: 7. The CDR3 extends over 15 amino acids. CDR1 and CDR2 (germline): WSHSY, SAAADI. The CDR3: CASSQGLAGAREQYF. CDR3 coding DNA: TGCGCCAGCAGCCAGGGACTAGCGGGGGCTCGCGAGCAGTACTTC.

This clone showed up just once. The chain is built from TRBV6-1 and TRBJ1-3; D is uncertain. Germline V CDR1 and CDR2: MNHNS, SASEGT. The V end was cut by 9 bases, the J end by 4 bases, with 10 bases between. The CDR3 length is 12 residues. The chain's CDR3 is CASKYSGNTIYF. CDR3 coding DNA: TGTGCCAGTAAATACTCGGGAAACACCATATATTTT.

The chain recombines TRBV7-6 with TRBJ2-7, with 7 positions matching TRBD1. V shed 1 base and J 3 bases; nucleotides not matched to a gene: 3. CDR1 and CDR2 (germline): SGHVS, FNYEAQ. The CDR3 runs to 14 residues. Written as DNA, the CDR3 is TGTGCCAGCAGCTTAGGTCCAGGGGGCTACGAGCAGTACTTC. Translation gives CASSLGPGGYEQYF.

The chain uses TRBV5-6 and TRBJ2-1, with 9 bases aligning to TRBD2. The CDR3 loop spans 17 amino acids. Germline lookup yields CDR1 SGHDT and CDR2 YYEEEE. V lost 5 bases to trimming and J lost 4 bases; unmatched junction nucleotides: 13. CDR3 amino acids: CASSSLGLAGGYNEQFF. CDR3 DNA sequence: TGTGCCAGCAGTTCCCTAGGTTTGGCGGGAGGGTACAATGAGCAGTTCTTC.